This TCR beta chain appears in the sequencing data of a study of cytomegalovirus exposure and HLA in healthy donors. This CDR3 comprises 16 residues. PCR amplification relied on 60 Vbeta primers (plus 13 Jbeta primers). Profiling relied on immunoSEQ multiplex PCR, and the TCRdb table lists in-frame clones only, not all of them. The data contain some 65,000 clones, 71% of them seen just once; the ten biggest clones take up 25%. The TCR comes from a man in his forties or fifties in good health and CMV-seropositive. The V call is TRBV21-1, the J call TRBJ2-7; the D call TRBD2 from the table was never checked on the DNA. TRBV21-1 is deemed a pseudogene. Sequences were obtained from PBMCs. The DNA of the CDR3 is TGTGCCAGCAGCAGGGATAGAGGCGGGAGCGGCCACGAGCAGTACTTC. It yields the protein CASSRDRGGSGHEQYF.